This is a list of T cell receptor beta chains from one sample in a study of response to subunit inactivated influenza vaccine. MiXCR, run by TCRdb on the RT-PCR reads, gives a single entry per CDR3 protein. The top ten hold more than 8.5% of the sample, which has around 790,000 distinct CDR3 sequences, 20% to 25% seen once. The specimen comprised PBMCs from blood, sampled roughly 5 days after vaccination. The receptors were sampled from a man aged 45 to 65 who received an inactivated influenza vaccine. CDR3s leave out the opening cysteine and the closing phenylalanine or tryptophan. Fields, in order: J gene, V gene, CDR3 protein.

>TRBJ1-1|TRBV18
ASSPNDRGIEAF
>TRBJ1-5|TRBV29-1
SVEVPRNQPQH
>TRBJ2-2|TRBV28
ASSLGGRIGELF
>TRBJ2-1|TRBV6-1
ASSTSGTGFYNEQF
>TRBJ1-5|TRBV5-1
ASSMDGYSNQPQH
>TRBJ2-1|TRBV12-3/TRBV12-4
ATMSGWASNEQF
>TRBJ2-7|TRBV14
ASSRQTGGLDEQY
>TRBJ1-1|TRBV28
ASSLGGTRTEAF
>TRBJ2-7|TRBV2
ASSAREQSEQY
>TRBJ2-1|TRBV27
ASSETGYEQF
>TRBJ2-7|TRBV4-1
ASSQHTGAGGEQY
>TRBJ1-1|TRBV10-3
AISVQGSPAEAF
>TRBJ1-1|TRBV5-1
ASSPTGTENTEAF
>TRBJ1-3|TRBV27
ASSPGWVSGNTIY
>TRBJ2-7|TRBV6-2/TRBV6-3
ASRHSRVGVSGEQY
>TRBJ2-7|TRBV19
ASSVTGGPTSYEQY